Listed here are 32 T cell receptor beta chains from one sample, sequenced in a study of cytomegalovirus exposure and HLA in healthy donors. The repertoire was sequenced with immunoSEQ multiplex PCR; TCRdb's copy has only in-frame clones and lacks some. In the table there are more than 95,000 clones, 89% of which are singletons. The sequenced sample consisted of PBMCs. The receptors here all came from a woman between 18 and 29 years old in good health and CMV-seronegative.

The chain combines TRBV18 with TRBJ1-2; possibly TRBD1 for D (5 bases). Germline loops: CDR1 KGHSH, CDR2 LQKENI. The ends were cut back, 4 bases at V and 6 bases at J, with 9 bases in the middle. This CDR3 is built from 12 residues. This CDR3 is CASSRRVDGYTF. The CDR3 DNA reads as TGTGCCAGCTCACGCAGGGTGGATGGCTACACCTTC.

This clone has a single count. The gene calls are TRBV12-2 and TRBJ1-2; the table's D call, TRBD1, has no DNA check behind it. TRBV12-2 is shown as a pseudogene. The CDR3 is 15 amino acids. The DNA for the CDR3 is TGTGCAAGTCGTATCTACAGGGAACTCAACTATGGCTACACCTTC. It is translated as CASRIYRELNYGYTF.

V and J are TRBV5-5 and TRBJ2-2; TRBD1 matches at 7 bases. The germline V gene has CDR1 SGHKS and CDR2 YYEKEE (reference sequence). Trimming cost V 5 bases and J 6 bases; bases outside gene matches: 4. The CDR3 sequence is 13 residues long. In DNA, the CDR3 is TGTGCCAGCAGTCTACAGGGGCCCGGGGAGCTGTTTTTT. This gives the protein CASSLQGPGELFF.

This chain links TRBV7-9 with TRBJ2-7; D is perhaps TRBD2 (6 bases). Trimming took off 3 bases at V and 5 bases at J, with 11 bases between the two ends. The CDR3 consists of 13 residues. Germline CDR1 reads SEHNR; CDR2 reads FQNEAQ (reference sequence). The CDR3 DNA sequence: TGTGCCAGCAGCTTCGGGGGACGGGACGAGCAGTACTTC. It encodes CASSFGGRDEQYF.

The gene calls are TRBV5-4 and TRBJ2-1; 14 nucleotides agree with TRBD2. CDR1 is SGHNT, CDR2 YYREEE, per germline (reference sequence). With 4 bases clipped from V and 2 bases from J, the junction kept 5 bases outside the gene matches. CDR3 length: 17 amino acids. CDR3 coding DNA: TGTGCCAGCAGCCCGGGGACTAGCGGGAGCCCCTACAATGAGCAGTTCTTC. Protein: CASSPGTSGSPYNEQFF.

V usage is TRBV4-1 and J usage is TRBJ2-7; 8 bases are shared with TRBD1. The length of the CDR3 is 15 residues. The V gene end was trimmed by 1 base and the J gene end by 4 bases; junction bases not matched to a gene: 6. CDR1 and CDR2 from the germline V gene are MGHRA and YSYEKL. Here the CDR3 reads CASSQGQGARYEQYF. The CDR3 DNA follows: TGCGCCAGCAGCCAAGGGCAGGGGGCTCGGTACGAGCAGTACTTC.

This chain uses TRBV13 with TRBJ2-5, with 14 positions matching TRBD2. Trimming took 6 bases from V and 5 from J; bases not matched to a gene: 8. CDR3 size: 16 residues. Germline CDR1 is PRHDT and CDR2 is FYEKMQ (reference sequence). The CDR3 DNA reads TGTGCCAGCAGTACCGGGACTAGCGGGAGCCGGGAGACCCAGTACTTC. Its translation is CASSTGTSGSRETQYF.

The J gene is TRBJ2-5, the V gene TRBV9; D perhaps matches TRBD2 (6 bases). CDR3 size: 15 residues. Per germline, CDR1 SGDLS and CDR2 YYNGEE. Deletions cut 0 bases from V and 4 bases from J, with 13 bases between. CDR3 DNA sequence: TGTGCCAGCAGCGTAGCCGGGCAGGGAGGAGAGACCCAGTACTTC. It translates to CASSVAGQGGETQYF.

The V and J genes are TRBV5-4 and TRBJ1-5; 9 bases align to TRBD1. Germline V lookup: CDR1 SGHNT, CDR2 YYREEE (reference sequence). This CDR3 spans 14 amino acids. The V gene end was trimmed by 4 bases and the J gene end by 7 bases; junction bases not matched to a gene: 6. DNA for the CDR3: TGTGCCAGCAGCCCACAGGGGGCAGGGCAGCCCCAGCATTTT. Translated, it gives CASSPQGAGQPQHF. Variable domain in full (rest from reference TRBV5-4 and TRBJ1-5): ETGVTQSPTHLIKTRGQQVTLRCSSQSGHNTVSWYQQALGQGPQFIFQYYREEENGRGNFPPRFSGLQFPNYSSELNVNALELDDSALYLCASSPQGAGQPQHFGDGTRLSIL.

The rearrangement links TRBV6-1 to TRBJ2-3, with 9 bases lining up with TRBD2. The CDR3 is made up of 18 amino acids. V shed 2 bases, J shed 6 bases, and the junction held 15 bases outside the gene matches. The germline V gene encodes CDR1 MNHNS and CDR2 SASEGT. CDR3: CASSELGLAGIPGDTQYF. DNA of the CDR3: TGTGCCAGCAGTGAACTTGGGCTAGCGGGGATTCCCGGGGATACGCAGTATTTT.

The CDR3 bases are TGTGCCTGGAGTATAGGGGCTGGAAACACCATATATTTT. It yields the protein CAWSIGAGNTIYF. The genes are TRBV30 and TRBJ1-3, with D tentatively TRBD1 (5 bases). Deletions cut 2 bases from V and 2 bases from J, with 7 bases between. The germline V gene has CDR1 GTSNPN and CDR2 SVGIG (reference sequence). This CDR3 region has 13 residues.

The chain has TRBV6-4 and TRBJ1-2; TRBD1 agrees at 11 bases. Per germline, CDR1 MRHNA and CDR2 SNTAGT. Trimming removed 5 bases from V and 3 bases from J; junction bases left unmatched: 5. There are 15 residues in the CDR3. The CDR3 sequence is CASSLGQGAYYGYTF. In nucleotides, the CDR3 is TGTGCCAGCAGTCTCGGACAGGGGGCTTACTATGGCTACACCTTC.

This chain uses TRBV4-1 with TRBJ2-1; tentative D call: TRBD1 (6 bases). The CDR3 consists of 14 residues. The germline gives CDR1 MGHRA, CDR2 YSYEKL. The ends were cut back, 4 bases at V and 8 bases at J, with 15 bases in the middle. The CDR3 sequence: CASSRATGSYEQFF. CDR3 coding DNA: TGCGCCAGCAGCCGGGCGACAGGTAGTTATGAGCAGTTCTTC.

This chain joins TRBV7-8 and TRBJ2-1, with TRBD1 matching 10 bases. The CDR3 loop spans 15 amino acids. Germline V gene sequence: CDR1 SGHVS, CDR2 FQNEAQ. V shed 4 bases, J shed 7 bases, and the junction held 7 bases outside the gene matches. CDR3 DNA sequence: TGTGCCAGCAGCTACCGGGACAGGGGAACGAATGAGCAGTTCTTC. Translating gives CASSYRDRGTNEQFF.

This chain links TRBV5-1 with TRBJ1-2, with a weak D call TRBD1 (6 bases). This CDR3 is built from 16 residues. V was shortened by 0 bases and J by 3 bases, with 15 bases between the two germline ends. Germline V gives CDR1 SGHRS, CDR2 YFSETQ. The CDR3 DNA follows: TGCGCCAGCAGCTTGGCCTGGGCAGGGGATTACTATGGCTACACCTTC. Translated: CASSLAWAGDYYGYTF. Full variable domain (rest looked up from reference TRBV5-1 and TRBJ1-2): KAGVTQTPRYLIKTRGQQVTLSCSPISGHRSVSWYQQTPGQGLQFLFEYFSETQRNKGNFPGRFSGRQFSNSRSEMNVSTLELGDSALYLCASSLAWAGDYYGYTFGSGTRLTVV.

This clone is a singleton in its sample. The genes are TRBV11-2 and TRBJ2-1; tentative D call: TRBD1 (6 bases). In germline, CDR1 is SGHAT, CDR2 FQNNGV. This CDR3 comprises 15 residues. V lost 4 bases, J lost 7 bases, and 17 bases lay in between. CDR3 amino acids: CASSSRDIGRNEQFF. The CDR3 DNA reads TGTGCCAGCAGCTCAAGGGACATCGGTAGGAATGAGCAGTTCTTC.

The chain is built from TRBV6-5 and TRBJ1-2, with D perhaps TRBD1 (6 bases). The CDR3 sequence is 16 residues long. V dropped 2 bases and J dropped 2 bases, with 15 bases sitting between them. CDR1 MNHEY and CDR2 SVGAGI come from the germline V gene. The CDR3 bases are TGTGCCAGCAGTTACGTTTCGGGCAGGGGAAACTATGGCTACACCTTC. This sequence encodes CASSYVSGRGNYGYTF.

V gene TRBV20-1 combines with J gene TRBJ1-2; no clear D gene. The CDR3 is 11 amino acids. V gave up 2 bases and J gave up 3 bases, with 4 bases separating them. CDR1 and CDR2 (germline): DFQATT, SNEGSKA (reference sequence). DNA for the CDR3: TGCAGTGCTAGACGGGACTATGGCTACACCTTC. This codes for CSARRDYGYTF.

J is TRBJ2-6 and V is TRBV4-1; D is undetermined. Trimming stripped 1 base from V and 0 bases from J, with 4 bases between. The CDR3 covers 15 residues. The germline V gene has CDR1 MGHRA and CDR2 YSYEKL. The CDR3 nucleotides read TGCGCCAGCAGCCAAGTACTCTCTGGGGCCAACGTCCTGACTTTC. Protein sequence: CASSQVLSGANVLTF.

J is TRBJ2-1 and V is TRBV5-8; TRBD2 matches at 10 bases. The CDR3 has 16 residues. V shed 1 base and J 6 bases; nucleotides not matched to a gene: 7. Germline V gene sequence: CDR1 SGHTS, CDR2 YDEGEE. CDR3 nucleotide sequence: TGTGCCAGCAGCTTGCCGATTCGGACTAGCGGCAATGAGCAGTTCTTC. Its protein is CASSLPIRTSGNEQFF.

The J gene is TRBJ2-7, the V gene TRBV4-1; 12 nucleotides agree with TRBD2. The CDR3 totals 15 residues. J lost 3 bases, V lost 3 bases, and 3 bases had no gene match. Germline V CDR1 and CDR2: MGHRA, YSYEKL. CDR3 residues: CASSHRLAGDYEQYF. CDR3 nucleotides: TGCGCCAGCAGCCACCGACTAGCGGGAGACTACGAGCAGTACTTC.

This clone was seen once. The DNA of the CDR3 is TGTGCCAGCAGCGGGGGTCTGAACACTGAAGCTTTCTTT. This codes for CASSGGLNTEAFF. This sequence joins TRBV27 and TRBJ1-1, with D tentatively TRBD1 (5 bases). Germline assignment: CDR1 MNHEY and CDR2 SMNVEV (reference sequence). V dropped 6 bases and J dropped 0 bases, with 8 bases sitting between them. This CDR3 comprises 13 residues.

The chain couples TRBV4-1 to TRBJ2-2, with 7 nucleotides matching TRBD1. V lost 6 bases to trimming and J lost 0 bases; unmatched junction nucleotides: 10. CDR1 and CDR2 from the germline V gene are MGHRA and YSYEKL. CDR3 size: 17 residues. The CDR3, as DNA: TGCGCCAGCAGAAAGGGGACAGCCCTCGCGAACACCGGGGAGCTGTTTTTT. Encoded protein: CASRKGTALANTGELFF.

This chain uses TRBV5-1 with TRBJ2-7; 9 nucleotides match TRBD2. The germline V gene has CDR1 SGHRS and CDR2 YFSETQ. J lost 3 bases, V lost 4 bases, and 5 bases had no gene match. This CDR3 is built from 14 residues. This chain's CDR3 is CASSAGLAVYEQYF. CDR3 coding DNA: TGCGCCAGCAGCGCGGGACTAGCAGTCTACGAGCAGTACTTC.

The chain uses TRBV2 and TRBJ2-2; 7 nucleotides align to TRBD2. CDR1 and CDR2 (germline): SNHLY, FYNNEI. J lost 0 bases, V lost 11 bases, and 6 bases had no gene match. The CDR3 runs to 14 residues. This CDR3 is CAAGDVANTGELFF. DNA for the CDR3: TGTGCCGCGGGGGACGTCGCGAACACCGGGGAGCTGTTTTTT. Using reference TRBV2 and TRBJ2-2 for the parts outside the CDR3, the full variable domain is EPEVTQTPSHQVTQMGQEVILRCVPISNHLYFYWYRQILGQKVEFLVSFYNNEISEKSEIFDDQFSVERPDGSNFTLKIRSTKLEDSAMYFCAAGDVANTGELFFGEGSRLTVL.

The rearrangement uses TRBV5-1 and TRBJ2-7, with TRBD1 identical over 8 bases. V shed 1 base and J 4 bases; nucleotides not matched to a gene: 7. The germline V gene encodes CDR1 SGHRS and CDR2 YFSETQ. The CDR3 has 15 amino acids. CDR3 amino acids: CASSLFPTGAYEQYF. The CDR3 DNA sequence: TGCGCCAGCAGCTTGTTTCCGACAGGGGCATACGAGCAGTACTTC.

This clone was picked up one time. V usage is TRBV7-4 and J usage is TRBJ2-1; D unclear. The CDR3 is made up of 14 amino acids. Per the germline V gene, CDR1 is SGHVT and CDR2 is SQSDAQ. Trimming took 3 bases from V and 0 from J, leaving 6 bases between them. DNA for the CDR3: TGTGCCAGCAGCTTGATGAGCTCCTACAATGAGCAGTTCTTC. Translating it yields CASSLMSSYNEQFF. The variable domain in full, completed from reference TRBV7-4 and TRBJ2-1, reads GAGVSQSPRYKVAKRGRDVALRCDSISGHVTLYWYRQTLGQGSEVLTYSQSDAQRDKSGRPSGRFSAERPERSVSTLKIQRTEQGDSAVYLCASSLMSSYNEQFFGPGTRLTVL.

The rearrangement joins TRBV5-1 to TRBJ2-7; the D gene is possibly TRBD2 (5 bases). This CDR3 region has 12 residues. The ends were cut back, 0 bases at V and 6 bases at J, with 7 bases in the middle. The germline V gene has CDR1 SGHRS and CDR2 YFSETQ. CDR3 sequence: CASSLGRGEQYF. The CDR3, as DNA: TGCGCCAGCAGCTTGGGCCGGGGCGAGCAGTACTTC. Together with reference TRBV5-1 and TRBJ2-7, the CDR3 gives the full variable domain: KAGVTQTPRYLIKTRGQQVTLSCSPISGHRSVSWYQQTPGQGLQFLFEYFSETQRNKGNFPGRFSGRQFSNSRSEMNVSTLELGDSALYLCASSLGRGEQYFGPGTRLTVT.

The CDR3 region is CASSEAPGVYGYTF. The CDR3 bases are TGTGCCAGCAGTGAAGCCCCAGGGGTCTATGGCTACACCTTC. The chain has TRBV2 and TRBJ1-2, with D possibly matching TRBD1 (6 bases). This CDR3 comprises 14 residues. The germline V and J ends were trimmed by 0 bases and 4 bases, with 9 bases remaining between them. CDR1 and CDR2 (germline): SNHLY, FYNNEI.

V usage is TRBV6-5 and J usage is TRBJ2-5; TRBD2 might be the D (6 bases). The CDR3 runs to 13 residues. V lost 0 bases to trimming and J lost 13 bases, with 15 bases between them. Germline values: CDR1 MNHEY, CDR2 SVGAGI. The CDR3 DNA reads TGTGCCAGCAGTTACTCCAGGAGGGGTGTATTGTACTTC. This gives the protein CASSYSRRGVLYF.

The V and J genes are TRBV5-1 and TRBJ2-7, with 8 positions matching TRBD1. CDR3 length: 17 residues. The trim removed 5 bases at V and 4 bases at J, leaving 17 bases unmatched. The germline gives CDR1 SGHRS, CDR2 YFSETQ. DNA of the CDR3: TGCGCCAGCAGTCGTTCATCAATACAGGGGGTCGCGTACGAGCAGTACTTC. Protein product: CASSRSSIQGVAYEQYF. Supplemented by reference TRBV5-1 and TRBJ2-7, the full variable domain reads KAGVTQTPRYLIKTRGQQVTLSCSPISGHRSVSWYQQTPGQGLQFLFEYFSETQRNKGNFPGRFSGRQFSNSRSEMNVSTLELGDSALYLCASSRSSIQGVAYEQYFGPGTRLTVT.

The V gene is TRBV5-1, the J gene TRBJ2-1; 8 nucleotides agree with TRBD2. The length of the CDR3 is 17 residues. After removal of 4 bases from V and 1 base from J, the junction contained 10 bases not matched to a gene. From germline, CDR1 is SGHRS and CDR2 YFSETQ. CDR3 amino acids: CASSTRAGVASYNEQFF. The DNA for the CDR3 is TGCGCCAGCAGCACCCGAGCGGGAGTGGCATCCTACAATGAGCAGTTCTTC.